The 32 T cell receptor beta chains in this list originate from one sample, sequenced in a study of a mutant IDH1 vaccine in newly diagnosed glioma. Using immunoSEQ multiplex PCR, the repertoire was profiled, and TCRdb retains in-frame clones only, with some absent. The sample has around 44,000 clones, 70% to 85% seen once. Their antigen targets remain unknown. Time point of the sample: week 35, safety follow-up. The vaccine gave 300 ug of a 20-mer mutant IDH1 peptide subcutaneously per dose. The sequences come from PBMCs, collected from a glioma patient whose treatment included an IDH1 peptide vaccine. Receptor source: a man in his forties or fifties with glioma.

This rearrangement joins TRBV4-1 to TRBJ1-4, with D possibly TRBD1 on 6 matching bases. The germline V gene has CDR1 MGHRA and CDR2 YSYEKL. V was cut by 4 bases and J by 8 bases, with 17 bases left in between. The CDR3 totals 15 residues. DNA of the CDR3: TGCGCCAGCAGCCCAGGAACCAGGGGAAGCGAAAAACTGTTTTTT. Translation: CASSPGTRGSEKLFF.

The V and J genes are TRBV10-3 and TRBJ1-5, with TRBD1 as a possible D gene (5 bases). This CDR3 is 15 amino acids long. The V and J ends lost 3 bases and 1 base respectively, with 10 bases between them. In germline, CDR1 is ENHRY, CDR2 SYGVKD. CDR3 in DNA: TGTGCCATCAGTGAATTGGGGGGAAGCAATCAGCCCCAGCATTTT. The encoded protein is CAISELGGSNQPQHF.

V gene TRBV29-1 combines with J gene TRBJ2-5, with TRBD2 identical over 10 bases. The CDR3 spans 13 residues. V was clipped by 5 bases and J by 5 bases; unmatched bases: 5. CDR1 and CDR2 from the germline V gene are SQVTM and ANQGSEA. The CDR3 loop is CSVSGGAGETQYF. CDR3 nucleotides: TGCAGCGTTAGCGGGGGGGCTGGGGAGACCCAGTACTTC.

The chain links TRBV7-2 to TRBJ2-3, with 16 bases lining up with TRBD2. This CDR3 is built from 18 residues. Germline CDR1 and CDR2: SGHTA and FQGNSA. V lost 4 bases and J lost 11; bases outside the gene matches: 15. CDR3 coding DNA: TGTGCCAGCAGCTCCACCTCGGGACTAGCGGGGGGGCGATGGAGGCAGTATTTT. Its protein is CASSSTSGLAGGRWRQYF. The whole variable domain, remainder taken from reference TRBV7-2 and TRBJ2-3, is GAGVSQSPSNKVTEKGKDVELRCDPISGHTALYWYRQSLGQGLEFLIYFQGNSAPDKSGLPSDRFSAERTGGSVSTLTIQRTQQEDSAVYLCASSSTSGLAGGRWRQYFGPGTRLTVL.

The J gene is TRBJ1-5, the V gene TRBV27, with TRBD1 as a possible D gene (6 bases). V was pared by 3 bases and J by 4 bases, with 10 bases between. Per the germline V gene, CDR1 is MNHEY and CDR2 is SMNVEV (reference sequence). The CDR3 extends over 14 amino acids. As DNA, the CDR3 is TGTGCCAGCAGTTTGGGGGCGGAGAATCAGCCCCAGCATTTT. It translates to CASSLGAENQPQHF.

In DNA form, the CDR3 reads TGTGCCAGCGACCCGGGACAGAGCTCCTACGAGCAGTACTTC. Amino acids: CASDPGQSSYEQYF. The chain couples TRBV6-1 to TRBJ2-7; 7 bases line up with TRBD1. From germline, CDR1 is MNHNS and CDR2 SASEGT. V trimming: 8 bases; J trimming: 0 bases; junction bases outside the gene matches: 7. This CDR3 comprises 14 residues.

The chain recombines TRBV6-5 with TRBJ1-1, with D possibly matching TRBD1 (6 bases). Germline CDR1 is MNHEY and CDR2 is SVGAGI. CDR3 size: 14 residues. Trimming took 2 bases from V and 4 from J, leaving 11 bases between them. The CDR3 sequence: CASSYGGAGTEAFF. For the CDR3, the DNA is TGTGCCAGCAGTTACGGGGGGGCCGGCACTGAAGCTTTCTTT.

This CDR3 reads CASSPGGASTEAFF. In DNA form, the CDR3 reads TGTGCCAGCAGTCCTGGGGGCGCGTCAACTGAAGCTTTCTTT. The chain has TRBV25-1 and TRBJ1-1; a possible D gene is TRBD1 (6 bases). This CDR3 spans 14 amino acids. Between the trimmed V and J ends, which lost 5 bases and 5 bases, there was a span of 15 bases. Per the germline V gene, CDR1 is MGHDK and CDR2 is SYGVNS.

V usage is TRBV4-2 and J usage is TRBJ2-1; TRBD2 agrees at 11 bases. Germline V gives CDR1 LGHNA, CDR2 YNFKEQ. The junction had 5 bases not matched to a gene; V was cut back by 0 bases and J by 4 bases. This CDR3 contains 17 residues. CDR3 DNA: TGTGCCAGCAGCCAAGATCTAGCGGGGGGACAATACAATGAGCAGTTCTTC. This translates into CASSQDLAGGQYNEQFF.

This clone was found a few times. The chain employs TRBV6-5 and TRBJ1-2, with 7 bases fitting TRBD1. Germline V gene data show CDR1 as MNHEY and CDR2 as SVGAGI. This CDR3 comprises 14 residues. J was trimmed by 5 bases and V by 6 bases; bases with no gene match: 9. The CDR3 spells CASRQGIGRYGYTF. The DNA of the CDR3 is TGTGCCAGCAGACAGGGGATAGGTCGGTATGGCTACACCTTC.

The rearrangement links TRBV2 to TRBJ1-5; D ambiguous. CDR3 length: 14 amino acids. With 4 bases removed from V and 2 bases from J, the gap between germline ends came to 9 bases. CDR1 is SNHLY, CDR2 FYNNEI, per germline. As DNA, the CDR3 is TGTGCCAGCAGTGGGTGGGGAGGCAATCAGCCCCAGCATTTT. It specifies CASSGWGGNQPQHF.

The rearrangement links TRBV7-2 to TRBJ1-2, with 9 bases identical to TRBD1. V was clipped by 4 bases and J by 3 bases; unmatched bases: 12. Germline CDR1 is SGHTA and CDR2 is FQGNSA. The length of the CDR3 is 17 residues. The CDR3 DNA follows: TGTGCCAGCAGCTCCTCGACGCCGGGACAGGGCGACTATGGCTACACCTTC. It yields the protein CASSSSTPGQGDYGYTF.

The chain has TRBV5-1 and TRBJ2-7; the D is unclear. Germline CDR1 and CDR2: SGHRS and YFSETQ. Trimming stripped 1 base from V and 3 bases from J, with 8 bases between. The length of the CDR3 is 13 residues. CDR3 DNA sequence: TGCGCCAGCAGCTTGAGAATCAGCTACGAGCAGTACTTC. Its protein product is CASSLRISYEQYF.

CDR3 amino acids: CSAPQGGYTF. CDR3 sequence (DNA): TGCAGTGCCCCCCAAGGTGGCTACACCTTC. The gene calls are TRBV20-1 and TRBJ1-2; D is uncertain. Trimming stripped 6 bases from V and 7 bases from J, with 9 bases between. Germline CDR1 is DFQATT and CDR2 is SNEGSKA (reference sequence). This CDR3 is built from 10 residues.

V gene TRBV7-2 combines with J gene TRBJ2-5; TRBD2 matches 14 bases. Germline-derived CDR1 and CDR2 are SGHTA and FQGNSA. The J segment lost 0 bases and the V segment lost 1 base, leaving 7 bases of the junction unmatched. The CDR3 sequence is 19 residues long. The CDR3 is CASSLGGTSGGPYQETQYF. The CDR3 coding sequence is TGTGCCAGCAGCTTAGGAGGGACTAGCGGGGGTCCGTACCAAGAGACCCAGTACTTC.

The chain joins TRBV5-1 to TRBJ1-4, with D possibly TRBD1 on 5 matching bases. The CDR3 runs 14 residues. V was clipped by 6 bases and J by 5 bases, with 14 bases between them. Per the germline V gene, CDR1 is SGHRS and CDR2 is YFSETQ. The CDR3 is CASTLTGGNEKLFF. The CDR3 DNA is TGCGCCAGCACCTTAACGGGGGGAAATGAAAAACTGTTTTTT.

This clone was seen once. This rearrangement joins TRBV7-2 to TRBJ2-5, with 10 bases identical to TRBD2. The CDR3 is 18 amino acids. Trimming at V came to 0 bases and at J to 1 base, leaving 8 bases not matched to a gene. CDR1 SGHTA and CDR2 FQGNSA come from the germline V gene. CDR3 amino acids: CASSLASSGGGLQETQYF. The CDR3 coding sequence is TGTGCCAGCAGCTTAGCGTCTAGCGGGGGCGGGCTCCAAGAGACCCAGTACTTC.

The V call is TRBV5-1, the J call TRBJ1-3, with D unresolved. The germline V gene has CDR1 SGHRS and CDR2 YFSETQ. This CDR3 spans 15 amino acids. Trimming took 4 bases from V and 0 from J, leaving 11 bases between them. In DNA form, the CDR3 reads TGCGCCAGCAGCCCGAGGACGAGCTCTGGAAACACCATATATTTT. Protein product: CASSPRTSSGNTIYF.

The gene calls are TRBV7-9 and TRBJ1-1; possibly TRBD1 for D (5 bases). Between the trimmed V and J ends, which lost 4 bases and 3 bases, there was a span of 15 bases. Germline values: CDR1 SEHNR, CDR2 FQNEAQ (reference sequence). The CDR3 totals 15 residues. The CDR3: CASSYPNRSDTEAFF. The CDR3 DNA reads as TGTGCCAGCAGCTACCCCAACAGGTCTGACACTGAAGCTTTCTTT.

The J gene is TRBJ2-7, the V gene TRBV30; D possibly corresponds to TRBD1 (6 bases). The V end lost 0 bases, the J end lost 3 bases, and 12 bases lay between the germline ends. The CDR3 covers 14 residues. Germline V gives CDR1 GTSNPN, CDR2 SVGIG (reference sequence). Here the CDR3 reads CAWSVIQGHYEQYF. Written as DNA, the CDR3 is TGTGCCTGGAGTGTAATTCAGGGGCACTACGAGCAGTACTTC.

This sequence joins TRBV7-2 and TRBJ2-5; a weak D match, TRBD2 (7 bases). V was trimmed by 0 bases and J by 2 bases, leaving 13 bases between them. The CDR3 has 16 residues. Germline V lookup: CDR1 SGHTA, CDR2 FQGNSA. The CDR3 reads CASSLAGGPGQETQYF. In DNA form, the CDR3 reads TGTGCCAGCAGCTTAGCGGGGGGGCCAGGTCAAGAGACCCAGTACTTC.

The chain links TRBV30 to TRBJ1-5; no firm D call. The CDR3 has 13 residues. In germline, CDR1 is GTSNPN, CDR2 SVGIG (reference sequence). Trimming pared 1 base from V and 2 bases from J, leaving 6 bases between. The CDR3 coding sequence is TGTGCCTGGAGTGGGGGAGGCAATCAGCCCCAGCATTTT. This encodes CAWSGGGNQPQHF.

This clone has a single count. The chain has TRBV29-1 and TRBJ1-2; 7 bases are a match to TRBD1. This CDR3 comprises 13 residues. V trimming: 5 bases; J trimming: 4 bases; junction bases outside the gene matches: 7. CDR1 SQVTM and CDR2 ANQGSEA come from the germline V gene. CDR3 sequence: CSVPRQGIYGYTF. The DNA of the CDR3 is TGCAGCGTTCCGCGACAGGGCATCTATGGCTACACCTTC.

The chain carries TRBV5-1 and TRBJ1-5; D remains unclear. The CDR3 has 13 amino acids. Trimming stripped 2 bases from V and 6 bases from J, with 9 bases between. CDR1 and CDR2 from the germline V gene are SGHRS and YFSETQ. The CDR3 here is CASSLGEGQPQHF. The CDR3 DNA follows: TGCGCCAGCAGCTTAGGTGAGGGTCAGCCCCAGCATTTT.

This sequence joins TRBV5-1 and TRBJ2-5, with TRBD2 matching 14 bases. J was trimmed by 5 bases and V by 5 bases; bases with no gene match: 5. Germline V CDR1 and CDR2: SGHRS, YFSETQ. This CDR3 contains 15 residues. CDR3 residues: CASRRLAGGLETQYF. In DNA, the CDR3 is TGCGCCAGCAGAAGACTAGCGGGGGGGTTGGAGACCCAGTACTTC. The full variable domain, with the rest looked up from reference TRBV5-1 and TRBJ2-5, is KAGVTQTPRYLIKTRGQQVTLSCSPISGHRSVSWYQQTPGQGLQFLFEYFSETQRNKGNFPGRFSGRQFSNSRSEMNVSTLELGDSALYLCASRRLAGGLETQYFGPGTRLLVL.

This clone turned up a few times. The conserved phenylalanine or tryptophan normally closing the CDR3 is absent here, so this likely arose from a read error. It is unclear where the CDR3 begins or ends on the DNA, so no DNA is shown, and the CDR3 is as TCRdb lists it. The genes are TRBV7-2 and TRBJ1-4. Germline values: CDR1 SGHTA, CDR2 FQGNSA. Inclusive of both ends, the CDR3 amounts to 11 amino acids. This CDR3 reads CASSLAYRAPD.

The V call is TRBV2, the J call TRBJ1-1; no definite D call. Germline CDR1 reads SNHLY; CDR2 reads FYNNEI. The V end was cut by 5 bases, the J end by 1 base, with 14 bases between. CDR3 length: 15 residues. The CDR3 DNA reads as TGTGCCAGCAGTCCGGAGGGCCACCAGAACACTGAAGCTTTCTTT. Its translation is CASSPEGHQNTEAFF.

This rearrangement joins TRBV6-5 to TRBJ1-3; D may be TRBD1 (6 bases). Germline loops: CDR1 MNHEY, CDR2 SVGAGI. Trimming took off 1 base at V and 3 bases at J, with 13 bases between the two ends. The CDR3 runs 16 residues. The CDR3 region is CASSYWGPWLGNTIYF. The CDR3 bases are TGTGCCAGCAGTTACTGGGGGCCGTGGCTTGGAAACACCATATATTTT.

This chain joins TRBV4-2 and TRBJ2-7, with TRBD2 matching 7 bases. The germline V gene encodes CDR1 LGHNA and CDR2 YNFKEQ. V dropped 3 bases and J dropped 6; count of bases not matched to a gene: 8. This CDR3 is 14 amino acids long. The CDR3 DNA is TGTGCCAGCAGCCAGGGAGGGGAAGGAGCCGAGCAGTACTTC. This sequence encodes CASSQGGEGAEQYF.

Here the CDR3 reads CASSLRRQVQETQYF. CDR3 sequence (DNA): TGCGCCAGCAGCTTGCGCCGACAGGTTCAAGAGACCCAGTACTTC. This rearrangement joins TRBV5-1 to TRBJ2-5, with D possibly being TRBD1 (6 bases). The CDR3 runs to 15 residues. The V gene's germline CDR1 is SGHRS and CDR2 YFSETQ. V lost 1 base, J lost 2 bases, and 12 bases lay in between.

This chain connects TRBV9 to TRBJ2-3; 11 nucleotides match TRBD2. The length of the CDR3 is 16 residues. J lost 5 bases, V lost 0 bases, and 5 bases had no gene match. CDR1 is SGDLS and CDR2 is YYNGEE in the germline V gene. The CDR3 reads CASSVAASGGLDTQYF. The CDR3 nucleotides read TGTGCCAGCAGCGTAGCGGCTAGCGGGGGGCTAGATACGCAGTATTTT. Full variable domain (outside the CDR3, taken from reference TRBV9 and TRBJ2-3): DSGVTQTPKHLITATGQRVTLRCSPRSGDLSVYWYQQSLDQGLQFLIQYYNGEERAKGNILERFSAQQFPDLHSELNLSSLELGDSALYFCASSVAASGGLDTQYFGPGTRLTVL.

The rearrangement links TRBV5-1 to TRBJ1-4; possible D gene TRBD1, 5 bases. Germline values: CDR1 SGHRS, CDR2 YFSETQ. This CDR3 is 19 amino acids long. V dropped 4 bases and J dropped 0 bases, with 22 bases sitting between them. This chain's CDR3 is CASSLTPPGSIATNEKLFF. Here the CDR3 DNA reads TGCGCCAGCAGCCTGACCCCCCCAGGGAGCATTGCAACTAATGAAAAACTGTTTTTT. Looking up the rest from reference TRBV5-1 and TRBJ1-4 gives the full variable domain: KAGVTQTPRYLIKTRGQQVTLSCSPISGHRSVSWYQQTPGQGLQFLFEYFSETQRNKGNFPGRFSGRQFSNSRSEMNVSTLELGDSALYLCASSLTPPGSIATNEKLFFGSGTQLSVL.